The 14 T cell receptor beta chains in this list originate from one sample, sequenced in a study of PD-L1 blockade in urothelial cancer. Measured with immunoSEQ multiplex PCR; TCRdb has only the in-frame clones, and not every one. The data show fewer than 25,000 clones, roughly 87% seen once. The input for sequencing was PBMCs, taken around atezolizumab (anti-PD-L1) treatment. All receptors come from a man in his forties or fifties with urothelial cancer.

J is TRBJ2-7 and V is TRBV19, with TRBD2 identical over 11 bases. J lost 2 bases, V lost 10 bases, and 7 bases had no gene match. Germline CDR1 LNHDA, CDR2 SQIVND (reference sequence). The CDR3 is 14 amino acids. The CDR3 reads CATSTSGGPYEQYF. CDR3 in DNA: TGTGCCACCTCCACTAGCGGGGGTCCCTACGAGCAGTACTTC.

V usage is TRBV9 and J usage is TRBJ2-7; 7 bases align to TRBD2. With V trimmed by 0 bases and J by 5 bases, 8 bases remained unmatched. Looked up from germline, CDR1 is SGDLS and CDR2 is YYNGEE. The CDR3 length is 15 residues. CDR3 sequence (DNA): TGTGCCAGCAGCGTAGTCGGGGGGAGCTTCAACGAGCAGTACTTC. It is translated as CASSVVGGSFNEQYF.

The table lists this clone with a count of one. The J gene is TRBJ2-7, the V gene TRBV5-1, with TRBD1 matching 10 bases. With V trimmed by 3 bases and J by 7 bases, 7 bases remained unmatched. CDR3 length equals 14 residues. Germline V CDR1 and CDR2: SGHRS, YFSETQ. The CDR3 DNA is TGCGCCAGCAGCTGGGGACAGGGGACGGGGGAGCAGTACTTC. Translated, it gives CASSWGQGTGEQYF. Looking up the rest from reference TRBV5-1 and TRBJ2-7 gives the full variable domain: KAGVTQTPRYLIKTRGQQVTLSCSPISGHRSVSWYQQTPGQGLQFLFEYFSETQRNKGNFPGRFSGRQFSNSRSEMNVSTLELGDSALYLCASSWGQGTGEQYFGPGTRLTVT.

The rearrangement joins TRBV7-8 to TRBJ2-7, with a weak D call TRBD1 (6 bases). The CDR3 contains 15 residues. Germline values: CDR1 SGHVS, CDR2 FQNEAQ. V was trimmed by 2 bases and J by 0 bases, leaving 11 bases between them. The CDR3 DNA reads as TGTGCCAGCAGCTTAAGGAGACAGGTCTCCTACGAGCAGTACTTC. Protein: CASSLRRQVSYEQYF.

The J gene is TRBJ1-5, the V gene TRBV30, with a possible D match to TRBD1 (6 bases). V was clipped by 2 bases and J by 7 bases, with 12 bases between them. This CDR3 region has 13 residues. The germline V gene encodes CDR1 GTSNPN and CDR2 SVGIG (reference sequence). CDR3 DNA sequence: TGTGCCTGGAGTCCCACAGGGTGGCAGCCCCAGCATTTT. Protein: CAWSPTGWQPQHF.

The chain uses TRBV15 and TRBJ2-3; TRBD2 matches 8 bases. Germline V gives CDR1 LNHNV, CDR2 YYDKDF (reference sequence). This CDR3 has 15 amino acids. Trimming at V came to 1 base and at J to 4 bases, leaving 4 bases not matched to a gene. CDR3 sequence reads: CATSRAAGAPDTQYF. The CDR3 DNA follows: TGTGCCACCAGCAGAGCAGCGGGAGCACCAGATACGCAGTATTTT.

V gene TRBV28 combines with J gene TRBJ2-2; 7 bases map to TRBD1. Unmatched junction bases numbered 8, after V lost 4 bases and J lost 6 bases. The CDR3 runs 15 residues. The V gene's germline CDR1 is MDHEN and CDR2 SYDVKM. In DNA form, the CDR3 reads TGTGCCAGCAGTTCTTGGACAGGTTTGGCCGGGGAGCTGTTTTTT. This codes for CASSSWTGLAGELFF.

The chain joins TRBV28 to TRBJ2-7; 12 bases are shared with TRBD1. The CDR3 runs 13 residues. Germline CDR1 and CDR2: MDHEN and SYDVKM. V shed 7 bases and J 7 bases; nucleotides not matched to a gene: 5. DNA of the CDR3: TGTGCCAGCACCGGGACAGGGGGCTATGAGCAGTACTTC. Amino acids: CASTGTGGYEQYF.

This clone was counted once. The gene calls are TRBV5-1 and TRBJ2-5; TRBD1 might be the D (6 bases). V lost 2 bases, J lost 3 bases, and 11 bases lay in between. The CDR3 has 14 residues. The V gene's germline CDR1 is SGHRS and CDR2 YFSETQ. Here the CDR3 DNA reads TGCGCCAGCAGCTTCACAGGGTTAAAAGAGACCCAGTACTTC. Translated, it gives CASSFTGLKETQYF.

The chain couples TRBV2 to TRBJ2-3; the D gene is possibly TRBD1 (6 bases). Trimming pared 5 bases from V and 5 bases from J, leaving 17 bases between. This CDR3 contains 15 residues. Germline V CDR1 and CDR2: SNHLY, FYNNEI. The CDR3 DNA is TGTGCCAGCAGTCCCTCAGGGGCGCAAAAAGATACGCAGTATTTT. It encodes CASSPSGAQKDTQYF.

The rearrangement joins TRBV5-1 to TRBJ1-2; D is ambiguous. The CDR3 sequence is 14 residues long. CDR1 and CDR2 from the germline V gene are SGHRS and YFSETQ. Trimming pared 2 bases from V and 6 bases from J, leaving 14 bases between. The CDR3, as DNA: TGCGCCAGCAGCTTCTCCGGAGCCGGGGATGGCTACACCTTC. Encoded protein: CASSFSGAGDGYTF.

The chain employs TRBV19 and TRBJ2-4; 7 nucleotides agree with TRBD2. The CDR3 runs to 15 residues. The germline V gene has CDR1 LNHDA and CDR2 SQIVND (reference sequence). Unmatched junction bases numbered 10, after V lost 5 bases and J lost 6 bases. CDR3 sequence: CASSSTAGPPNIQYF. The CDR3 DNA reads as TGTGCCAGTAGTTCTACAGCGGGGCCTCCAAACATTCAGTACTTC.

V and J are TRBV27 and TRBJ2-7, with a possible D match to TRBD1 (6 bases). V was pared by 5 bases and J by 3 bases, with 17 bases between. This CDR3 is built from 15 residues. The V gene's germline CDR1 is MNHEY and CDR2 SMNVEV (reference sequence). CDR3 residues: CASSQTNRVGYEQYF. For the CDR3, the DNA is TGTGCCAGCAGTCAAACCAACAGGGTGGGCTACGAGCAGTACTTC.

The chain couples TRBV11-2 to TRBJ1-1, with TRBD1 as a possible D gene (5 bases). Germline CDR1 and CDR2: SGHAT and FQNNGV. V lost 3 bases, J lost 1 base, and 12 bases lay in between. CDR3 length: 15 residues. The CDR3 loop is CASSFGGAGNTEAFF. CDR3 bases: TGTGCCAGCAGCTTCGGGGGAGCGGGGAACACTGAAGCTTTCTTT.